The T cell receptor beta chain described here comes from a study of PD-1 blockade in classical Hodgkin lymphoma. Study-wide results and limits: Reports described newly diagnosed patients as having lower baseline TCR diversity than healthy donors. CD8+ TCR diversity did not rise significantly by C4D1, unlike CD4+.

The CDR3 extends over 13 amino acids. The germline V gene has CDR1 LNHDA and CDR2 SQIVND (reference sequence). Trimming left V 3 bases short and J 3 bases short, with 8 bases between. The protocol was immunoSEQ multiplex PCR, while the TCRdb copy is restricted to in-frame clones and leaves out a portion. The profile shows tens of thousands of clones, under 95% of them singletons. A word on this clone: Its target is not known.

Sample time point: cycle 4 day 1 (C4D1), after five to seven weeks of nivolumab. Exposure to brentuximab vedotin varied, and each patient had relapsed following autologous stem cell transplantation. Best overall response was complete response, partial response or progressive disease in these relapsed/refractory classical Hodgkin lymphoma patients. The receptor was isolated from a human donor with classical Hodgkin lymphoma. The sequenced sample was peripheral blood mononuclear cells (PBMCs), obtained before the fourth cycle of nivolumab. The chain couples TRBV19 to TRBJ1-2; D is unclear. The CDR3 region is CASSIPRDYGYTF. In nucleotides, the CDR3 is TGTGCCAGTAGTATTCCCCGGGACTATGGCTACACCTTC.